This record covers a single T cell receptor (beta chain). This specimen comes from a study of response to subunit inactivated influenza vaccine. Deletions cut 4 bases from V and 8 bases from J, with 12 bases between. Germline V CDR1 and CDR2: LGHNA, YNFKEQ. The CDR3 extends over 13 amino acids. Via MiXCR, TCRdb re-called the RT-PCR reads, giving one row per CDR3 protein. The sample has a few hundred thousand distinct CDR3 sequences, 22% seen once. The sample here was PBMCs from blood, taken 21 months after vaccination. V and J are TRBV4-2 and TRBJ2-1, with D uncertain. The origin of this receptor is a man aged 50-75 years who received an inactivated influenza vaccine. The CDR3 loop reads CASSPSGVYEQFF. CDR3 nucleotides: TGTGCCAGCAGCCCCTCTGGCGTTTATGAGCAGTTCTTC.